This T cell receptor beta chain was recovered during a study of T cells in Graves' hyperthyroidism and ophthalmopathy. Findings of the study overall: Model-based prediction identified ophthalmopathy a median roughly six months prior to its onset. Separation of ophthalmopathy from stable hyperthyroidism was achieved by a 13 V-J model.

This clonotype was seen ten or more times. Its antigen remains unknown. Amplification of TCR beta CDR3 regions was performed using RNA transcripts as template. In the first-round RT-PCR of the TCR CDR3, the HTBI primer set was used. TCRdb reprocessed the multiplex PCR reads via MiXCR and lists one record per CDR3 protein. Found here are tens of thousands of distinct CDR3 sequences, approximately 50% of them singletons; the top ten hold about 6%. The diagnoses drew upon clinical symptoms, serum thyroxine and TRAb, thyroid ultrasound and orbital computed tomography. This CDR3 contains 14 residues. Per germline, CDR1 LNHDA and CDR2 SQIVND (reference sequence). Trimming cost V 4 bases and J 4 bases, with 13 bases left between them.

Sequencing input: blood. This sequence was found in a woman aged 45-59 years with Graves' hyperthyroidism that later progressed to Graves' ophthalmopathy. The chain uses TRBV19 and TRBJ1-2; possible D gene TRBD1, 6 bases. The CDR3 is CASSSGTQLYGYTF. The CDR3 coding sequence is TGTGCCAGTAGTAGTGGGACACAGCTCTATGGCTACACCTTC.